This T cell receptor beta chain was profiled in a study of shared clonotypes between healthy human individuals. Germline assignment: CDR1 SGHRS and CDR2 YFSETQ. This CDR3 region has 11 residues. V was clipped by 8 bases and J by 4 bases, with 9 bases between them. The protocol was immunoSEQ multiplex PCR, while the TCRdb copy is restricted to in-frame clones and leaves out a portion. This table holds approximately 500,000 clones, about 96% found once. Sequenced sample: naive CD4+ T cells sorted from blood. This sample's subset: CD45RA+ positively selected. This TCR derives from a woman in her thirties in good health. The rearrangement links TRBV5-1 to TRBJ2-5; D remains ambiguous. The DNA for the CDR3 is TGCGCCAGTAGTTGGGCAGAGACCCAGTACTTC. The encoded protein is CASSWAETQYF.